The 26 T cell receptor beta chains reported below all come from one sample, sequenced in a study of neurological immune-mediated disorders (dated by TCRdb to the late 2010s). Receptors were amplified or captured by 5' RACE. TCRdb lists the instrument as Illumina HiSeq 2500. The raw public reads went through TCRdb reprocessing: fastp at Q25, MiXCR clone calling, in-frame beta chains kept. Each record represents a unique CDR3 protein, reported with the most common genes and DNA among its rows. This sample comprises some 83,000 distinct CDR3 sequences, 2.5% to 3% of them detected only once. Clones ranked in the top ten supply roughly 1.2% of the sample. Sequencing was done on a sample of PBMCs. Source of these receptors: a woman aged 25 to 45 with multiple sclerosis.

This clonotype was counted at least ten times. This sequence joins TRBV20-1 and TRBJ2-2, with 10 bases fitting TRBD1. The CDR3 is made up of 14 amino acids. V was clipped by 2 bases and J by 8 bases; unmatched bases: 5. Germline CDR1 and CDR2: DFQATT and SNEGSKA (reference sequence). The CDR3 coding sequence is TGCAGTGCTAGATCCGGGACAGGGGAAGGGGAGCTGTTTTTT. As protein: CSARSGTGEGELFF.

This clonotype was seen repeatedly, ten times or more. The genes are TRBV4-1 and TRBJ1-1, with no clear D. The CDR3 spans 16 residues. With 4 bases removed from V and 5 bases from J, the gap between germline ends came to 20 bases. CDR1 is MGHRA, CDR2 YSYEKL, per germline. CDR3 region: CASSRRLAVEKTEAFF. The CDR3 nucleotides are TGCGCCAGCAGCCGAAGGTTGGCCGTGGAGAAGACTGAAGCTTTCTTT.

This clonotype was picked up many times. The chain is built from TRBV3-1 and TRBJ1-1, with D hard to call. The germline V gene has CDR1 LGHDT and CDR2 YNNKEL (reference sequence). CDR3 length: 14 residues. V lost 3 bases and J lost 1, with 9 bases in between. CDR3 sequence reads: CASSQTERNTEAFF. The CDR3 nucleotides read TGTGCCAGCAGCCAGACGGAGAGGAACACTGAAGCTTTCTTT.

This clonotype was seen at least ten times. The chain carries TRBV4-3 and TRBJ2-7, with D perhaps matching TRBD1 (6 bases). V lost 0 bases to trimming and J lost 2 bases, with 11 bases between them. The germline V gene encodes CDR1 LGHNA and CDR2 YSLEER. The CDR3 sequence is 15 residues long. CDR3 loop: CASSQDRQGPYEQYF. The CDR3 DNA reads TGCGCCAGCAGCCAAGACAGGCAGGGGCCCTACGAGCAGTACTTC.

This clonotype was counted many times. CDR3 coding DNA: TGTGCCAGCAGGCGGTCTGAGTCGGGCGAGCAGTACTTC. Translating gives CASRRSESGEQYF. V usage is TRBV5-6 and J usage is TRBJ2-7, with no clear D. V was pared by 5 bases and J by 6 bases, with 15 bases between. The germline gives CDR1 SGHDT, CDR2 YYEEEE. This CDR3 contains 13 residues. Full variable domain (rest looked up from reference TRBV5-6 and TRBJ2-7): DAGVTQSPTHLIKTRGQQVTLRCSPKSGHDTVSWYQQALGQGPQFIFQYYEEEERQRGNFPDRFSGHQFPNYSSELNVNALLLGDSALYLCASRRSESGEQYFGPGTRLTVT.

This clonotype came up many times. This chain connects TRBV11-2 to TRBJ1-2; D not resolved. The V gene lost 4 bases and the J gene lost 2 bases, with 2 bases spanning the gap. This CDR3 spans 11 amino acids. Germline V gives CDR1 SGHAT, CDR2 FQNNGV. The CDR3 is CASSSNYGYTF. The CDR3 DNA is TGTGCCAGCAGCTCAAACTATGGCTACACCTTC.

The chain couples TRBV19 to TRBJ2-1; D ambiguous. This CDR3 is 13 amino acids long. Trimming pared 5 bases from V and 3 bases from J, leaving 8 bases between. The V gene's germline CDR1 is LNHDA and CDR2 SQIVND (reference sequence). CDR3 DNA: TGTGCCAGTAGTGCGACGGACTACAATGAGCAGTTCTTC. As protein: CASSATDYNEQFF.

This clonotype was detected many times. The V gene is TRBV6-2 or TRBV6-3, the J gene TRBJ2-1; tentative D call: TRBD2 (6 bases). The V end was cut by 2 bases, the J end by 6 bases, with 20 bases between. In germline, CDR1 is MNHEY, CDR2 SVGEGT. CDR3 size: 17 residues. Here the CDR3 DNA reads TGTGCCAGCAGTTACCCTCCTCTCTCGGGAGCAAGCAATGAGCAGTTCTTC. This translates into CASSYPPLSGASNEQFF.

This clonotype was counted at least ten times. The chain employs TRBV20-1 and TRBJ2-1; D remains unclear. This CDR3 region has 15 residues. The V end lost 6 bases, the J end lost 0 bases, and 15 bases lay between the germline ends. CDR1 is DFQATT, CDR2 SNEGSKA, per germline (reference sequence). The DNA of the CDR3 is TGCAGTGCCCCCTTTCCTCCAGGCTCCTACAATGAGCAGTTCTTC. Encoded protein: CSAPFPPGSYNEQFF.

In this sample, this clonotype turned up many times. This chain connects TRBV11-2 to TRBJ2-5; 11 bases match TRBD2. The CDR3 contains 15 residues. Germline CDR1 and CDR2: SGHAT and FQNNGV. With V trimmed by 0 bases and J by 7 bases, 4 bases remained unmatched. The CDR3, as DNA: TGTGCCAGCAGCTTAGAACTAGCGGGAGTCGGGACCCAGTACTTC. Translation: CASSLELAGVGTQYF.

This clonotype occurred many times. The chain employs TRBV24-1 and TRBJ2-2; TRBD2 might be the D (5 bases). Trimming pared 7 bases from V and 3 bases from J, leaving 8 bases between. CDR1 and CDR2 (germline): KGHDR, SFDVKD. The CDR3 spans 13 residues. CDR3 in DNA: TGTGCCACCAGCCTGGACTACACCGGGGAGCTGTTTTTT. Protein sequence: CATSLDYTGELFF.

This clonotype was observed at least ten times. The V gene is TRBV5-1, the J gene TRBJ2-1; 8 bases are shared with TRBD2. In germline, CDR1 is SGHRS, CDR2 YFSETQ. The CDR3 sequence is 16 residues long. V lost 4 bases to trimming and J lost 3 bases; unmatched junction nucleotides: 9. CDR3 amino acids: CASSERTGTSYNEQFF. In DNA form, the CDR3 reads TGCGCCAGCAGCGAAAGAACCGGGACTAGCTACAATGAGCAGTTCTTC.

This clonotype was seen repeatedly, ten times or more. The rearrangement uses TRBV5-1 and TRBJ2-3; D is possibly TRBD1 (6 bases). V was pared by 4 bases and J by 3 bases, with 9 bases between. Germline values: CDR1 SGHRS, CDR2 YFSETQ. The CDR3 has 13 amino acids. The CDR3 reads CASSTTGTDTQYF. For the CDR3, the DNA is TGCGCCAGCAGCACAACAGGGACAGATACGCAGTATTTT.

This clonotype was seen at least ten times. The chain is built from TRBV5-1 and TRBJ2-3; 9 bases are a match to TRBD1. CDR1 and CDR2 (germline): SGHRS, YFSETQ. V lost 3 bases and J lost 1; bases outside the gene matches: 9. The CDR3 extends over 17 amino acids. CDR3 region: CASSSPGQGPGTDTQYF. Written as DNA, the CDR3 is TGCGCCAGCAGCTCACCGGGACAGGGTCCAGGCACAGATACGCAGTATTTT.

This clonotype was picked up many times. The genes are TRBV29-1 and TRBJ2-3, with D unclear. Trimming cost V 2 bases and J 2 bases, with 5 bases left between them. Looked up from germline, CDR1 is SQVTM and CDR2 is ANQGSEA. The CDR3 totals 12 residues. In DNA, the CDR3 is TGCAGCGTTGAACCCCCCACAGATACGCAGTATTTT. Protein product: CSVEPPTDTQYF.

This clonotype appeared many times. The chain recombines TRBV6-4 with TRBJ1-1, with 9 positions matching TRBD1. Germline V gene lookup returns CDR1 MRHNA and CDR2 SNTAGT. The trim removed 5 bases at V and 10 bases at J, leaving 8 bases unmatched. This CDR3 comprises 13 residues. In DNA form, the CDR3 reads TGTGCCAGCAGTCCTACGGGACAGGGTGTAGCTTTCTTT. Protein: CASSPTGQGVAFF.

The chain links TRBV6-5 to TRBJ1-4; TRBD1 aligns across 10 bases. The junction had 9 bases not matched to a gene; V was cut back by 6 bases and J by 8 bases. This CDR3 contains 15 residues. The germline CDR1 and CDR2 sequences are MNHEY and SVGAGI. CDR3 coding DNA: TGTGCCAGCAGGGACCCGGGGACAGGGGAAGAAAAACTGTTTTTT. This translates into CASRDPGTGEEKLFF.

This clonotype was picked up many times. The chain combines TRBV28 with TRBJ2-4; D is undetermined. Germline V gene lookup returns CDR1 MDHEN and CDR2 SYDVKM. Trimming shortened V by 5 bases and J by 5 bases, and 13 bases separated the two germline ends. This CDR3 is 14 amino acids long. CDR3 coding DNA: TGTGCCAGCAGTCCTCCCCCGTCCCAAAACATTCAGTACTTC. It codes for CASSPPPSQNIQYF.

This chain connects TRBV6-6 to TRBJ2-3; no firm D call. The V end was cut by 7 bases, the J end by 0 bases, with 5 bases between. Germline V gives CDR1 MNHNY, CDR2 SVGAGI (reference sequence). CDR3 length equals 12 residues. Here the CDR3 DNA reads TGTGCCAGCACCGGAAGCACAGATACGCAGTATTTT. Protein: CASTGSTDTQYF.

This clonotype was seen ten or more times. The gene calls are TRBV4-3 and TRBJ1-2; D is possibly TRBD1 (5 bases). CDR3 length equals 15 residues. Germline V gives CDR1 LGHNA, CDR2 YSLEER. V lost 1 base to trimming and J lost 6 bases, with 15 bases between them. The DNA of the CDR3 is TGCGCCAGCAGCCAAGTAGGGAGGGGAAGGGATGGCTACACCTTC. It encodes CASSQVGRGRDGYTF.

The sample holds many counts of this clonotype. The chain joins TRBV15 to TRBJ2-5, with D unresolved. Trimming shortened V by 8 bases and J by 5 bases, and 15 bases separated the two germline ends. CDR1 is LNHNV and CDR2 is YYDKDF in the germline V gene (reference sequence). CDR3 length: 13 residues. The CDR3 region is CATGPLATETQYF. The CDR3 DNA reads TGTGCCACCGGGCCCTTAGCTACGGAGACCCAGTACTTC.

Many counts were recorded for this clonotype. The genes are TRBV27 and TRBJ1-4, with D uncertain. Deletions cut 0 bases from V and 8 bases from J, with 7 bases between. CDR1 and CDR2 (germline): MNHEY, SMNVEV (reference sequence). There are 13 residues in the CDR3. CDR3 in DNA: TGTGCCAGCAGTTTATCGATAGGAGAAAAACTGTTTTTT. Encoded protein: CASSLSIGEKLFF.

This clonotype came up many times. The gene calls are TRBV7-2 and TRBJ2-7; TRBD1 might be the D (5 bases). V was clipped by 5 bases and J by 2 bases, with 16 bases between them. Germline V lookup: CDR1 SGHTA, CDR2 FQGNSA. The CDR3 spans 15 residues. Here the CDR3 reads CASSLQASAAYEQYF. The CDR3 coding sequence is TGTGCCAGCAGCCTACAGGCAAGCGCGGCCTACGAGCAGTACTTC. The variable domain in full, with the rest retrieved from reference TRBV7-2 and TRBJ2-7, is GAGVSQSPSNKVTEKGKDVELRCDPISGHTALYWYRQSLGQGLEFLIYFQGNSAPDKSGLPSDRFSAERTGGSVSTLTIQRTQQEDSAVYLCASSLQASAAYEQYFGPGTRLTVT.

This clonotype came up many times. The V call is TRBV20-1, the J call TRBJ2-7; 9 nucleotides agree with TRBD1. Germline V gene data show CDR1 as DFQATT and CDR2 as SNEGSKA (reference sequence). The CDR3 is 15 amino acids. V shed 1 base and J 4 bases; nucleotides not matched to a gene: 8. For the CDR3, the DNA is TGCAGTGCTAGAGCCCCGGGACAGGGAGGTTACGAGCAGTACTTC. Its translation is CSARAPGQGGYEQYF.

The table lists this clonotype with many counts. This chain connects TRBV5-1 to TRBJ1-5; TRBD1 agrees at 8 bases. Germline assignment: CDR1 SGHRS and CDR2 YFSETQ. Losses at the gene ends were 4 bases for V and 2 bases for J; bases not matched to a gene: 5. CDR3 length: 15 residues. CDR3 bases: TGCGCCAGCAGCGAAACAGGGGGACGCAATCAGCCCCAGCATTTT. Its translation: CASSETGGRNQPQHF.

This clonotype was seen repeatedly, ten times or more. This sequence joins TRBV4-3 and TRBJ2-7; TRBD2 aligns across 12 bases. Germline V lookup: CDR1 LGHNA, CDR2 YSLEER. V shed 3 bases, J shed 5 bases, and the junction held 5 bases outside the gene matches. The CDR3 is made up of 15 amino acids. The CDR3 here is CASSHGLAGRNEQYF. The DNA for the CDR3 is TGCGCCAGCAGCCACGGACTAGCGGGAAGGAACGAGCAGTACTTC.